The rows below give T cell receptor beta chains drawn from one sample of a study of T-cell memory formation after mild COVID-19. TCRdb ran MiXCR on the 5' RACE reads and lists one entry per CDR3 protein. Here the sample spans about 320,000 distinct CDR3 sequences, more than 13% being singletons. Sequenced sample: PBMCs or a T cell subset sorted from them (not recorded which). Receptors originate from a man aged 18 to 29 who had mild COVID-19 (a few samples of this study predate the infection). Cell type and time point are not known. Each CDR3 is given with its conserved first and last residue. Each record gives: D gene, clone size, V gene, CDR3 protein. A D gene is named only where the DNA matches it firmly. Expanded clones get a size class; other rows say once, few or many, or leave the size out.

.,few,TRBV20-1,CSARDGAGGTDTQYF
.,few,TRBV7-2,CASSLDGPSMAINEQFF
TRBD1,few,TRBV18,CASSNPGGRQETQYF
.,few,TRBV4-1,CASRPFGTDTQYF
TRBD1,once,TRBV9,CASSVDVTGDSPLHF
.,.,TRBV5-5,CASILRIGDPTNNGYTF
.,.,TRBV11-2,CASSKQGLVNSPLHF
.,many,TRBV15,CATSRATPETQYF
.,few,TRBV11-2,CASSFGPTGDQYF
TRBD1,few,TRBV5-1,CASSPGTDPRGTQYF
.,few,TRBV6-5,CASTDEKDTQYF
TRBD1,.,TRBV12-3/TRBV12-4,CASRSSGGYYNEQFF
.,.,TRBV5-6,CASSLKQVYGYTF
.,.,TRBV27,CASSPRTREQLFF
.,.,TRBV28,CASSLWAVSGTGELFF
TRBD1,.,TRBV7-2,CASSLRGRAEAFF
.,.,TRBV7-3,CASSSPLAGRTPGSCFF
.,.,TRBV10-2,CASSEWGPRGETQYF
.,few,TRBV10-3,CAMGQGNFYGYTF
.,few,TRBV7-7,CASSPLVGRDTGELFF
TRBD2,few,TRBV12-3/TRBV12-4,CASIPRGGPYNEQFF
.,many,TRBV6-5,CASSYSGRNTEAFF
.,.,TRBV29-1,CSVPGLTGELFF
.,few,TRBV10-3,CAISEGGGWDTQYF
.,few,TRBV4-1,CASSQDAGQKNYGYTF
.,once,TRBV6-6,CASSGRRRGLTLVNYNEQFF
TRBD1,few,TRBV11-2,CASSSIKTGGFIGYTF
.,.,TRBV18,CASSRDTLSYEQYF
TRBD2,.,TRBV5-1,CASSLLGIGAGGQQTQYF
.,.,TRBV12-3/TRBV12-4,CASNTRGYETQYF
.,once,TRBV29-1,CSVEPGEAGDGYTF
.,.,TRBV6-5,CASSYSRFQTGDYNEQFF
TRBD2,.,TRBV7-2,CASSFSGGALDEQFF
.,.,TRBV7-3,CASSLSPVGEWTDTQYF
.,.,TRBV7-9,CASSPIRRGHYNEQFF
.,many,TRBV9,CASSVKGSYNEQFF
TRBD2,.,TRBV7-3,CASSLSGRGTQYF
TRBD1,many,TRBV4-3,CASSQDLGNRGLNSPLHF
TRBD2,many,TRBV6-2/TRBV6-3,CASTRTSAGSEQFF
TRBD1,.,TRBV6-6,CASLMGQGGNEQFF
.,.,TRBV7-8,CASSQGGLQYF
TRBD1,few,TRBV20-1,CSAGQGANYGYTF
TRBD2,.,TRBV2,CASSLAGDWTQYF
.,few,TRBV12-5,CASGLFPGVTDTQYF
.,few,TRBV7-9,CASSLTGATSEQYF
.,.,TRBV24-1,CATGKGNQPQHF
TRBD1,few,TRBV29-1,CSVSAGPGTGYNEQFF
TRBD1,many,TRBV23-1,CAVEVGTGDTGELFF
.,.,TRBV5-1,CASSSESANNSPLHF
TRBD1,few,TRBV12-3/TRBV12-4,CASSFPGGYGYTF
.,few,TRBV6-6,CASGRGTGNEQFF
TRBD2,.,TRBV7-2,CASRTRGGTDTQYF
.,few,TRBV4-2,CASSQDEYSYGYTF
TRBD1,few,TRBV12-3/TRBV12-4,CASSTMGTGYHGYTF
.,.,TRBV4-3,CASSQIAVKRGDGNEKLFF